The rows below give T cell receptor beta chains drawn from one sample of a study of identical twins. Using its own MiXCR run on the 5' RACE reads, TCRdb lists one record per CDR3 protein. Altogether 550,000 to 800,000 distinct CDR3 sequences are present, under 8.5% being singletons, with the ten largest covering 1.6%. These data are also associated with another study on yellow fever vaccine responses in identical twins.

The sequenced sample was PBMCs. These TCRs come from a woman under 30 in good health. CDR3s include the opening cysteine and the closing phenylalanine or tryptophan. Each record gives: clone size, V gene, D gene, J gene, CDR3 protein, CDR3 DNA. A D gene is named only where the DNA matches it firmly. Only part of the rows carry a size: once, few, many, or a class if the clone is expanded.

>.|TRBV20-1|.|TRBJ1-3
CSAYRGNTIYF
TGCAGTGCCTACAGAGGAAACACCATATATTTT
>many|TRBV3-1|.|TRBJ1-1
CASSHLRQLNTEAFF
TGTGCCAGCAGCCATCTACGACAGTTGAACACTGAAGCTTTCTTT
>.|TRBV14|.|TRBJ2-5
CASSQAHLTGRGETQYF
TGTGCCAGCAGCCAAGCCCACCTAACAGGGAGGGGAGAGACCCAGTACTTC
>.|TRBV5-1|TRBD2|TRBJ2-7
CASSQPGLDYEQYF
TGCGCCAGCAGCCAGCCGGGACTAGATTACGAGCAGTACTTC
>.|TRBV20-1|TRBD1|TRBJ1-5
CSAGGTGPIYSNQPQHF
TGCAGTGCTGGGGGGACAGGTCCTATCTATAGCAATCAGCCCCAGCATTTT
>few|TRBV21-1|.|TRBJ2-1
CASSKHKGFF
TGTGCCAGCAGCAAGCATAAGGGGTTCTTC
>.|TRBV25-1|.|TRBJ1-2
CASSETRGRGYTF
TGTGCCAGCAGTGAAACCAGGGGTAGAGGCTACACCTTC
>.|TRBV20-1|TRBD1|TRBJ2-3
CSARDLQGAGDTQYF
TGCAGTGCTAGAGATCTTCAGGGGGCAGGAGATACGCAGTATTTT
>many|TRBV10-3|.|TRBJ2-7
CAITGAGSDEQYF
TGTGCCATCACCGGGGCAGGGTCCGACGAGCAGTACTTC
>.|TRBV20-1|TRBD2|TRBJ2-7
CSATSTSGEYEQYF
TGCAGTGCTACCTCGACTAGCGGGGAGTACGAGCAGTACTTC
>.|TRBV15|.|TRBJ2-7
CATSREFRSSYEQYF
TGTGCCACCAGCAGAGAATTCCGGTCCTCCTACGAGCAGTACTTC
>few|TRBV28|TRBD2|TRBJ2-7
CASRGTSGYFYEQYF
TGTGCCAGCAGAGGGACTAGCGGGTATTTCTACGAGCAGTACTTC
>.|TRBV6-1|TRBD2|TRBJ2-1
CASSVRAGGDNEQFF
TGTGCCAGCAGCGTACGCGCGGGGGGGGACAATGAGCAGTTCTTC
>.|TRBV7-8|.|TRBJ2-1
CASSLFPLGGEQFF
TGTGCCAGCAGCTTATTTCCCCTGGGGGGTGAGCAGTTCTTC
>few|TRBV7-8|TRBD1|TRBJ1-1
CASSLADRGLGTEAFF
TGTGCCAGCAGCCTTGCGGACAGGGGGCTGGGCACTGAAGCTTTCTTT
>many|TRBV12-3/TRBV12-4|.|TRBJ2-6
CASSRSGHSSGANVLTF
TGTGCCAGCTCTCGTTCGGGACATTCCTCTGGGGCCAACGTCCTGACTTTC
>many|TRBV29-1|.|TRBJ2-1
CSVEAPPSLSYNEQFF
TGCAGCGTTGAAGCCCCTCCGAGTCTTTCCTACAATGAGCAGTTCTTC
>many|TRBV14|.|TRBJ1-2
CASSQQGEGYTF
TGTGCCAGCAGCCAACAGGGCGAAGGCTACACCTTC
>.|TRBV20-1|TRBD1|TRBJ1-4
CSAQGETNEKLFF
TGCAGTGCGCAGGGGGAGACTAATGAAAAACTGTTTTTT
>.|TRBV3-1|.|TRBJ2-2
CASSQVLSGELFF
TGTGCCAGCAGCCAAGTACTTTCCGGGGAGCTGTTTTTT
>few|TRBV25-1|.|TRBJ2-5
CASSEPLRLTKGETQYF
TGTGCCAGCAGTGAACCACTTCGCCTGACAAAGGGAGAGACCCAGTACTTC
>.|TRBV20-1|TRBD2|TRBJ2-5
CSARDPASLAGIQETQYF
TGCAGTGCTAGAGACCCGGCCAGCTTAGCGGGAATTCAAGAGACCCAGTACTTC
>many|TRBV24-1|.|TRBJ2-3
CATSEAQGITDTQYF
TGTGCCACCAGTGAGGCACAGGGAATCACAGATACGCAGTATTTT
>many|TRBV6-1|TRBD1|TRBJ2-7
CASSAGQGIFYEQYF
TGTGCCAGCAGTGCCGGACAGGGAATCTTCTACGAGCAGTACTTC
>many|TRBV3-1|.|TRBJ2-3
CASSQSVLTDTQYF
TGTGCCAGCAGCCAGAGCGTACTCACAGATACGCAGTATTTT
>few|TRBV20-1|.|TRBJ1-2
CSALRTDYGYTF
TGCAGTGCTCTCCGGACAGACTATGGCTACACCTTC
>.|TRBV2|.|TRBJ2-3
CASEMRVSSTDTQYF
TGTGCCAGCGAAATGCGCGTTTCTAGCACAGATACGCAGTATTTT
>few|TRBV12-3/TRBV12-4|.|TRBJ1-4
CASSLRATTNEKLFF
TGTGCCAGCAGTTTAAGGGCAACAACTAATGAAAAACTGTTTTTT
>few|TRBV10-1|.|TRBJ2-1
CAISRSGTQKPSGQFF
TGCGCCATCTCCCGCTCTGGGACGCAAAAACCGTCGGGGCAGTTCTTC